Below, 11 T cell receptor beta chains from the same sample are listed, as sequenced in a study of blood T cell repertoires in COVID-19. Measured with immunoSEQ multiplex PCR; TCRdb has only the in-frame clones, and not every one. Of roughly 70,000 clones listed, 76% are singletons. Sequencing used peripheral blood. Receptors originate from a man in his sixties with COVID-19, enrolled during active disease.

This chain joins TRBV7-3 and TRBJ2-1; the match to TRBD2 covers 7 bases. The CDR3 covers 15 residues. Trimming cost V 5 bases and J 1 base; bases outside gene matches: 5. The V gene's germline CDR1 is SGHTA and CDR2 FQGTGA. This CDR3 reads CASSPLGGSYNEQFF. The CDR3 DNA sequence: TGTGCCAGCAGCCCCTTGGGGGGGTCCTACAATGAGCAGTTCTTC.

The chain's CDR3 is CATSRDSGSTEAFF. The CDR3 nucleotides are TGTGCCACCAGCAGAGATTCCGGGAGCACTGAAGCTTTCTTT. The chain couples TRBV15 to TRBJ1-1; D remains ambiguous. Germline V CDR1 and CDR2: LNHNV, YYDKDF (reference sequence). This CDR3 region has 14 residues. The V gene lost 0 bases and the J gene lost 4 bases, with 9 bases spanning the gap.

The V call is TRBV10-3, the J call TRBJ1-2; TRBD1 might be the D (5 bases). V lost 5 bases, J lost 5 bases, and 9 bases lay in between. The germline V gene has CDR1 ENHRY and CDR2 SYGVKD. The CDR3 covers 12 residues. In nucleotides, the CDR3 is TGTGCCATCAGTCCCGACAGTTATGGCTACACCTTC. This translates into CAISPDSYGYTF.

In its sample, this clone was seen once. V and J are TRBV9 and TRBJ2-7; 9 positions agree with TRBD2. The trim removed 5 bases at V and 4 bases at J, leaving 7 bases unmatched. The germline CDR1 and CDR2 sequences are SGDLS and YYNGEE. This CDR3 contains 14 residues. CDR3 sequence (DNA): TGTGCCAGCAGTCCGGGACTAGCTGCTTACGAGCAGTACTTC. As protein: CASSPGLAAYEQYF.

The chain couples TRBV3-1 (or the pseudogene TRBV3-2) to TRBJ2-7; 7 bases match TRBD2. Germline CDR1 is LGHDT and CDR2 is YNNKEL (reference sequence). V dropped 4 bases and J dropped 5; count of bases not matched to a gene: 11. The length of the CDR3 is 15 residues. As DNA, the CDR3 is TGTGCCAGCAGCCTCCCGGGGAGGGGTCGAAACGAGCAGTACTTC. Protein product: CASSLPGRGRNEQYF.

This rearrangement joins TRBV5-6 to TRBJ1-2; a possible D gene is TRBD1 (6 bases). V dropped 4 bases and J dropped 4 bases, with 11 bases sitting between them. Germline V CDR1 and CDR2: SGHDT, YYEEEE. The CDR3 runs to 13 residues. CDR3 in DNA: TGTGCCAGCAGCGGGGAGGGGGGCTATGGCTACACCTTC. Translated, it gives CASSGEGGYGYTF.

In this sample, this clone turned up a few times. This chain joins TRBV28 and TRBJ1-2; possibly TRBD1 for D (6 bases). The germline gives CDR1 MDHEN, CDR2 SYDVKM. The CDR3 loop spans 12 amino acids. Trimming shortened V by 9 bases and J by 7 bases, and 15 bases separated the two germline ends. CDR3: CASGGARSGYTF. The CDR3 DNA reads as TGTGCCAGTGGGGGGGCGAGGAGTGGCTACACCTTC.

V usage is TRBV2 and J usage is TRBJ1-5; 10 bases match TRBD1. CDR1 is SNHLY, CDR2 FYNNEI, per germline. This CDR3 comprises 13 residues. Germline trimming cut 6 bases from V and 6 bases from J; bases unmatched to any gene: 2. The CDR3 loop reads CASRGQGSQPQHF. CDR3 coding DNA: TGTGCCAGCAGGGGACAGGGGAGTCAGCCCCAGCATTTT.

V is TRBV9 and J is TRBJ2-2; D possibly corresponds to TRBD1 (5 bases). Trimming cost V 0 bases and J 0 bases, with 18 bases left between them. This CDR3 is built from 19 residues. Germline V CDR1 and CDR2: SGDLS, YYNGEE. CDR3 sequence reads: CASSVVGAGGQANTGELFF. CDR3 DNA sequence: TGTGCCAGCAGCGTAGTTGGGGCAGGCGGTCAGGCGAACACCGGGGAGCTGTTTTTT.

This clone has just one count. The rearrangement uses TRBV10-3 and TRBJ1-1; TRBD1 might be the D (5 bases). The CDR3 has 14 amino acids. Trimming shortened V by 5 bases and J by 6 bases, and 16 bases separated the two germline ends. Germline CDR1 ENHRY, CDR2 SYGVKD. The CDR3 sequence: CAISPEGRWPEAFF. The CDR3, as DNA: TGTGCCATCAGTCCGGAGGGGCGGTGGCCTGAAGCTTTCTTT.

The CDR3 DNA reads TGTGCCAGCAGCTTGGGGAGCAGCTATGGCTACACCTTC. Its protein is CASSLGSSYGYTF. The chain uses TRBV5-6 and TRBJ1-2, with D unresolved. CDR1 is SGHDT and CDR2 is YYEEEE in the germline V gene. CDR3 length: 13 amino acids. V lost 0 bases and J lost 4, with 7 bases in between.